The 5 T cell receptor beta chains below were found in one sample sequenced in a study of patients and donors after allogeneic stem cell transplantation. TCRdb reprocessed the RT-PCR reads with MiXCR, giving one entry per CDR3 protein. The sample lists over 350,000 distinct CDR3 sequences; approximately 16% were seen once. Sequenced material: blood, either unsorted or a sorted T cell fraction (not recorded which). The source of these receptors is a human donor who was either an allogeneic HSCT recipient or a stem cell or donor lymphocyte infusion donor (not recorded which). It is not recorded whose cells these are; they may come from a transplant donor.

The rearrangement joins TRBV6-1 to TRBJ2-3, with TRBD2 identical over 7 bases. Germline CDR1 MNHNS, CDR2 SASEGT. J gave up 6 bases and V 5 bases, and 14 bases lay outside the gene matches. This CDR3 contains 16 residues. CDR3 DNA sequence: TGTGCCAGCAGTCCTCCTCAAGCGGGGACCTGGGATACGCAGTATTTT. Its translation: CASSPPQAGTWDTQYF.

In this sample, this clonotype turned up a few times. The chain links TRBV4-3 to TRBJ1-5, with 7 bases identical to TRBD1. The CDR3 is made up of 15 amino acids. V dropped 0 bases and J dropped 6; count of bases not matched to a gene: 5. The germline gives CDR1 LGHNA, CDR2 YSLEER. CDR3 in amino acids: CASSQDKGAIQPQHF. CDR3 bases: TGCGCCAGCAGCCAAGATAAGGGGGCCATTCAGCCCCAGCATTTT.

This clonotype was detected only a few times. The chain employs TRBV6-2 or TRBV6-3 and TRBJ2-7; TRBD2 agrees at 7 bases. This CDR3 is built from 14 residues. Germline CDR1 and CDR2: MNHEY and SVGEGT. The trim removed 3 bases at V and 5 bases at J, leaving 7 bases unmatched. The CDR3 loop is CASSYRGRGHEQYF. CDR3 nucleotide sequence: TGTGCCAGCAGTTATCGCGGGAGAGGTCACGAGCAGTACTTC.

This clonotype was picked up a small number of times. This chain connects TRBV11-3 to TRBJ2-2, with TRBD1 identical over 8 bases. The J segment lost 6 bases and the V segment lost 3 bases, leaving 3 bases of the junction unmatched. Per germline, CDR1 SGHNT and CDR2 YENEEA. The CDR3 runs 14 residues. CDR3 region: CASSLAQGAGELFF. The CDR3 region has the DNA TGTGCCAGCAGCTTGGCACAGGGGGCCGGGGAGCTGTTTTTT.

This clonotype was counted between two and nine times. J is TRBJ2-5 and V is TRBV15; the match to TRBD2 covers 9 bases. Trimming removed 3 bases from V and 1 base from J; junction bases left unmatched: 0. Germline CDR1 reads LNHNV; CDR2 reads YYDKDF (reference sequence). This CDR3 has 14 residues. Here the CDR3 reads CATSRRGGQETQYF. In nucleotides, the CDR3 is TGTGCCACCAGCAGGCGGGGGGGCCAAGAGACCCAGTACTTC.